These T cell receptor beta chains were read from a single sample in a study of cytomegalovirus exposure and HLA in healthy donors. Sequencing was performed with immunoSEQ multiplex PCR; in TCRdb, only in-frame clones are kept and a portion is missing. The sample lists about 71,000 clones; approximately 94% were seen once. The sample was PBMCs. The receptor source for this set is a woman between 18 and 29 years old in good health and CMV-seronegative. Both conserved end residues are part of each CDR3. D genes are given only for firm matches. The listing skips clone size in some rows; elsewhere it reads once, few, many or a size class.

.	TRBV6-1	TRBJ1-1	.	TGTGCCAGCAGTTTGGGCCCGAACACTGAAGCTTTCTTT	CASSLGPNTEAFF
.	TRBV6-5	TRBJ1-5	once	TGTGCCAGCAGTTATGTACAAGAAGATCAGCCCCAGCATTTT	CASSYVQEDQPQHF
TRBD2	TRBV6-6	TRBJ2-1	.	TGTGCCAGCAGTCTCCGCGGGGGTAACAATGAGCAGTTCTTC	CASSLRGGNNEQFF
TRBD1	TRBV25-1	TRBJ1-5	.	TGTGCCAGCAGACAGGGGGATCAGCCCCAGCATTTT	CASRQGDQPQHF
.	TRBV11-2	TRBJ2-3	once	TGTGCCAGCAGCTTAGATCTTGTAGATACGCAGTATTTT	CASSLDLVDTQYF
.	TRBV27	TRBJ2-7	.	TGTGCCAGCAGTGATAGCCCCAGGGCTGCCTACGAGCAGTACTTC	CASSDSPRAAYEQYF
TRBD1	TRBV15	TRBJ1-1	.	TGTGCCACCAGCAGGGAGGGGGCCTCTGAAGCTTTCTTT	CATSREGASEAFF
TRBD2	TRBV4-2	TRBJ2-1	.	TGTGCCAGCACGCCGGGACTAGCGTCTGAGCAGTTCTTC	CASTPGLASEQFF
TRBD1	TRBV7-2	TRBJ2-2	.	TGTGCCAGCAGCTGGGGGGGACAGGGGGCGACCGGGGAGCTGTTTTTT	CASSWGGQGATGELFF
TRBD1	TRBV19	TRBJ1-4	.	TGTGCCAGTACCCTGGGACAGGGAGAGGAAAAACTGTTTTTT	CASTLGQGEEKLFF
.	TRBV7-6	TRBJ1-1	.	TGTGCCAGCAGCTTAGCTCGGGGGGTTGAAGCTTTCTTT	CASSLARGVEAFF
TRBD1	TRBV5-6	TRBJ2-6	.	TGTGCCAGCAGCTCCTTTGTCGGGACAGGATTTCCTGGGGCCAACGTCCTGACTTTC	CASSSFVGTGFPGANVLTF
TRBD1	TRBV2	TRBJ2-7	.	TGTGCCAGCAGTGTGGGACAGGGAGGGACCTACGAGCAGTACTTC	CASSVGQGGTYEQYF
.	TRBV11-2	TRBJ1-1	.	TGTGCCAGCAGTCTACGGGAGAACACTGAAGCTTTCTTT	CASSLRENTEAFF
TRBD2	TRBV28	TRBJ2-5	.	TGTGCCAGCAGCCCTTTTAGCGGGAGGGCCGGGGAGACCCAGTACTTC	CASSPFSGRAGETQYF
.	TRBV7-3	TRBJ2-2	.	TGTGCCAGCAGCTTATACGGCGGGACGAACACCGGGGAGCTGTTTTTT	CASSLYGGTNTGELFF
TRBD2	TRBV28	TRBJ2-7	.	TGTGCCAGCAGTCCCCCCCTTCTAGCGGGAGTCCCCTACGAGCAGTACTTC	CASSPPLLAGVPYEQYF
TRBD1	TRBV4-1	TRBJ2-4	.	TGCGCCAGCAGCCAAGCGGGGGCGACAGGGGGCGCAGCCAAAAACATTCAGTACTTC	CASSQAGATGGAAKNIQYF
TRBD2	TRBV11-2	TRBJ2-3	.	TGTGCCAGCAGCTGGATGGTAGCGGGAGGTACAGATACGCAGTATTTT	CASSWMVAGGTDTQYF
TRBD1	TRBV5-4	TRBJ2-5	.	TGTGCCAGCAGCGCCCCAAGCCGGGACAGGGTGTACTTC	CASSAPSRDRVYF
.	TRBV9	TRBJ2-1	once	TGTGCCAGCAGCGTGGGAGGACCCTACAATGAGCAGTTCTTC	CASSVGGPYNEQFF
.	TRBV7-3	TRBJ2-1	medium-sized	TGTGCCAGCAGCTCTGGACTTGGAAATGAGCAGTTCTTC	CASSSGLGNEQFF
.	TRBV7-9	TRBJ1-1	.	TGTGCCAGCAGCTTTGAACAGGGTGACACTGAAGCTTTCTTT	CASSFEQGDTEAFF
.	TRBV25-1	TRBJ1-2	.	TGTGCCAGCAGCGGGGGGACGGCTAACTATGGCTACACCTTC	CASSGGTANYGYTF
.	TRBV30	TRBJ2-5	.	TGTGCCTGGTCATGGGCAGTACCTTCCCAAGAGACCCAGTACTTC	CAWSWAVPSQETQYF
.	TRBV7-2	TRBJ1-4	medium-sized	TGTGCCAGCAGTAGGAGGGGAGGGAGAGGTGAAAAACTGTTTTTT	CASSRRGGRGEKLFF
TRBD2	TRBV4-1	TRBJ2-1	.	TGCGCCAGCAGCCAAGTTAGCGGGAGCTCCTACAATGAGCAGTTCTTC	CASSQVSGSSYNEQFF
TRBD1	TRBV12-5	TRBJ1-2	.	TGTGCTAGTGGTTTGAACAGGGGGAACTATGGCTACACCTTC	CASGLNRGNYGYTF
TRBD1	TRBV29-1	TRBJ2-7	.	TGCAGCCTCCGACAGGGCCACGAGCAGTACTTC	CSLRQGHEQYF
.	TRBV14	TRBJ2-7	.	TGTGCCAGCAGCCAAGGGGTTGGGACAAGAGCCTACGAGCAGTACTTC	CASSQGVGTRAYEQYF
.	TRBV15	TRBJ2-4	.	TGTGCCACCAGCAGACCAGGGACACCCATTCAGTACTTC	CATSRPGTPIQYF
.	TRBV7-3	TRBJ2-3	.	TGTGCCAGCAGCAATAGGGGGGATACGCAGTATTTT	CASSNRGDTQYF
.	TRBV13	TRBJ1-2	.	TGTGCCAGCAGCCTAGGGGAGGGGCACGGTGGCTACACCTTC	CASSLGEGHGGYTF
TRBD2	TRBV5-8	TRBJ2-1	.	TGTGCCAGCAGCTTGAGAGGCGGGAGGGGTTACAATGAGCAGTTCTTC	CASSLRGGRGYNEQFF
.	TRBV5-1	TRBJ1-5	.	TGCGCCAGCAGCTTGGGAGTTAGCAATCAGCCCCAGCATTTT	CASSLGVSNQPQHF
TRBD2	TRBV5-4	TRBJ2-3	.	TGTGCCAGCAGCCCACGGACTAGCGGGGGGGCAACAGATACGCAGTATTTT	CASSPRTSGGATDTQYF
.	TRBV7-8	TRBJ2-5	.	TGTGCCAGCAGCTTAGGTACAAGGGGTCAAGAGACCCAGTACTTC	CASSLGTRGQETQYF
TRBD1	TRBV6-6	TRBJ1-5	.	TGTGCCAGCAGCCCCCGACAGGGGGGGAATCAGCCCCAGCATTTT	CASSPRQGGNQPQHF
TRBD1	TRBV6-5	TRBJ1-4	.	TGTGCCAGCAAGGGACAGGGGCAGGGGGAAAAACTGTTTTTT	CASKGQGQGEKLFF
.	TRBV6-1	TRBJ1-6	many	TGTGCCAGCAGTGAAGGGACAGATAATTCACCCCTCCACTTT	CASSEGTDNSPLHF
.	TRBV4-1	TRBJ1-2	.	TGCGCCAGCAGTTACAGGGTAAGAAACTATGGCTACACCTTC	CASSYRVRNYGYTF
TRBD2	TRBV2	TRBJ2-1	.	TGTGCCACCCGCGGGGTGCGGGAGTCCTACAATGAGCAGTTCTTC	CATRGVRESYNEQFF
.	TRBV4-3	TRBJ2-2	.	TGCGCCAGCAGCCAAGGAGTGGGGGGGGCTAGGACCGGGGAGCTGTTTTTT	CASSQGVGGARTGELFF
.	TRBV6-5	TRBJ2-5	.	TGTGCCAGCAGTTACTCCGAGCACTCGGAGACCCAGTACTTC	CASSYSEHSETQYF
.	TRBV5-1	TRBJ2-3	.	TGCGCCAGCAGCTTGGCCGGCGCGAGGGCAGATACGCAGTATTTT	CASSLAGARADTQYF
.	TRBV7-2	TRBJ1-1	.	TGTGCCAGCAGCTTAACTACAGGTACTGAAGCTTTCTTT	CASSLTTGTEAFF
TRBD1	TRBV10-2	TRBJ2-1	.	TGCGCCAGCAGTGAGCGACGGACAGGGGTGGACAATGAGCAGTTCTTC	CASSERRTGVDNEQFF
TRBD1	TRBV6-1	TRBJ1-5	.	TGTGCCAGCAGCGGGACAGACGGCAATCAGCCCCAGCATTTT	CASSGTDGNQPQHF
.	TRBV18	TRBJ2-3	few	TGTGCCAGCTCACTTGCCGGGATGGCGACAGATACGCAGTATTTT	CASSLAGMATDTQYF
.	TRBV4-1	TRBJ2-5	.	TGCGCCAGCAGCCAAGATCGGCGGACTGAAGAGACCCAGTACTTC	CASSQDRRTEETQYF
.	TRBV27	TRBJ2-7	.	TGTGCCAGCAGTCGTAGGGGTTCCTACGAGCAGTACTTC	CASSRRGSYEQYF
TRBD1	TRBV2	TRBJ2-1	.	TGTGCCAGCAGTTTAGACAGGGGAAATGAGCAGTTCTTC	CASSLDRGNEQFF
TRBD1	TRBV19	TRBJ1-5	.	TGTGCCAGTAGTCCAGGGACAGGGGTGTCACAGCCCCAGCATTTT	CASSPGTGVSQPQHF
.	TRBV7-9	TRBJ2-7	once	TGTGCCAGCAGTATAGGAGGCGGCTACGAGCAGTACTTC	CASSIGGGYEQYF
.	TRBV10-2	TRBJ2-2	.	TGCGCCAGCAGTGTGGCAGGGGCCGGGGAGCTGTTTTTT	CASSVAGAGELFF
.	TRBV2	TRBJ2-1	once	TGTGCCAGCAGTGAAGGACGGGTGGAGCAGTTCTTC	CASSEGRVEQFF